Following are 8 T cell receptor beta chains from one sample sequenced in a study of graft-versus-host responses after intestinal transplantation. Clones were read by immunoSEQ multiplex PCR, and TCRdb kept only the in-frame ones, dropping some. The data hold about 93,000 clones, with over 85% observed a single time. These receptors are not linked to any known antigen. This specimen was unstimulated CD8+ T cells sorted from spleen or lymph node cells, taken before intestinal transplant. These receptors originate from a human donor who received an intestinal transplant.

The chain links TRBV6-1 to TRBJ2-2; 8 bases map to TRBD2. J gave up 7 bases and V 3 bases, and 7 bases lay outside the gene matches. This CDR3 has 15 amino acids. Germline V gene sequence: CDR1 MNHNS, CDR2 SASEGT. This CDR3 reads CASSDGNSGIGELFF. The DNA of the CDR3 is TGTGCCAGCAGTGACGGAAATAGCGGGATCGGGGAGCTGTTTTTT.

In DNA form, the CDR3 reads TGTGCCAGCAGCAAACGGACAGGCTACAACTATGGCTACACCTTC. Amino acid sequence: CASSKRTGYNYGYTF. The V and J genes are TRBV5-6 and TRBJ1-2; the match to TRBD1 covers 7 bases. Per germline, CDR1 SGHDT and CDR2 YYEEEE. V shed 4 bases and J 2 bases; nucleotides not matched to a gene: 8. The CDR3 is made up of 15 amino acids.

The chain has TRBV19 and TRBJ2-5, with 13 bases that match TRBD2. Germline trimming cut 3 bases from V and 5 bases from J; bases unmatched to any gene: 6. CDR3 size: 16 residues. Germline V gene data show CDR1 as LNHDA and CDR2 as SQIVND (reference sequence). The chain's CDR3 is CASSIGTSGIGETQYF. The CDR3 DNA reads TGTGCCAGTAGTATCGGGACTAGCGGGATCGGTGAGACCCAGTACTTC.

V usage is TRBV7-9 and J usage is TRBJ1-6; 9 bases line up with TRBD1. CDR1 SEHNR and CDR2 FQNEAQ come from the germline V gene (reference sequence). This CDR3 spans 13 amino acids. V was clipped by 7 bases and J by 9 bases; unmatched bases: 4. The chain's CDR3 is CASKQGAGSPLHF. The CDR3 DNA follows: TGTGCCAGCAAACAGGGGGCGGGTTCACCCCTCCACTTT.

J is TRBJ2-2 and V is TRBV7-8; 9 bases line up with TRBD2. CDR3 length: 15 residues. Germline loops: CDR1 SGHVS, CDR2 FQNEAQ. The V segment lost 2 bases and the J segment 9 bases; nucleotides outside the gene matches: 7. Here the CDR3 DNA reads TGTGCCAGCAGCTTAAGTCTAGCGGGATACTGGGAGCTGTTTTTT. Amino acid sequence: CASSLSLAGYWELFF.

The chain couples TRBV27 to TRBJ2-1; D might be TRBD2 (6 bases). The CDR3 totals 14 residues. V was cut by 0 bases and J by 8 bases, with 11 bases left in between. In germline, CDR1 is MNHEY, CDR2 SMNVEV (reference sequence). Here the CDR3 reads CASSLSRGSHEQFF. CDR3 coding DNA: TGTGCCAGCAGTTTATCGCGGGGCTCACATGAGCAGTTCTTC.

This clone was observed a few times. The chain joins TRBV10-3 to TRBJ1-1; D uncertain. The CDR3 covers 13 residues. Germline CDR1 and CDR2: ENHRY and SYGVKD. Deletions cut 6 bases from V and 3 bases from J, with 11 bases between. The CDR3 spells CAIRRTIDTEAFF. The DNA of the CDR3 is TGTGCCATCAGGAGAACGATCGACACTGAAGCTTTCTTT.

The rearrangement joins TRBV4-3 to TRBJ2-3; 8 bases agree with TRBD2. CDR3 size: 19 residues. CDR1 and CDR2 from the germline V gene are LGHNA and YSLEER. J was trimmed by 1 base and V by 0 bases; bases with no gene match: 12. In DNA, the CDR3 is TGCGCCAGCAGCCAAGATCGTGTAACGGGGGGGCGGGGCACAGATACGCAGTATTTT. Translation gives CASSQDRVTGGRGTDTQYF.